The T cell receptor (beta chain) described here comes from a study of cytomegalovirus exposure and HLA in healthy donors. Whole-study context: In a previous analysis, approximately 110 million unique TCR beta sequences were found from about 179 million T cells. Around 80 million unique TCR sequences came from HLA-typed donors in an early release. Broader study findings: Investigators reported some 150 TCR beta chains as tied to cytomegalovirus.

Germline CDR1 and CDR2: SGHDT and YYEEEE. Trimming removed 0 bases from V and 3 bases from J, with 6 bases in between. The CDR3 consists of 13 residues. The sample holds a few counts of this clone. Its specificity is unknown. A multiplex PCR was run with 60 Vbeta primers and 13 Jbeta primers. The method was immunoSEQ multiplex PCR; TCRdb's version includes in-frame clones alone and lacks a portion of them. This repertoire shows about 170,000 clones, about 82% found once; its top ten account for less than 0.9%. Sequenced sample: PBMCs. The receptor comes from a female donor in good health and CMV-seronegative. V usage is TRBV5-6 and J usage is TRBJ1-1; no clear D gene. CDR3 loop: CASSLGRDTEAFF. The CDR3 DNA reads as TGTGCCAGCAGCTTGGGGAGGGACACTGAAGCTTTCTTT.